These T cell receptor beta chains were read from a single sample in a study of T cells in Graves' hyperthyroidism and ophthalmopathy. Each CDR3 protein gets one entry after TCRdb re-called the multiplex PCR reads with MiXCR. The table shows more than 600,000 distinct CDR3 sequences, with approximately 16% occurring only once. The specimen was blood. These receptors were collected from a man younger than 30 with Graves' hyperthyroidism. Each CDR3 is given with its conserved first and last residue. Each record gives: V gene, clone size, D gene, J gene, CDR3 protein, CDR3 DNA. D genes are given only for firm matches. The listing skips clone size in some rows; elsewhere it reads once, few, many or a size class.

v_call: TRBV24-1
clone_size: .
d_call: .
j_call: TRBJ2-5
cdr3_aa: CATSHRVQETQYF
cdr3_nt: TGTGCCACCAGCCACAGGGTCCAAGAGACCCAGTACTTC

v_call: TRBV28
clone_size: .
d_call: .
j_call: TRBJ1-1
cdr3_aa: CASSLGQIIDVGTEAFF
cdr3_nt: TGTGCCAGCAGTTTAGGCCAGATTATAGATGTAGGAACTGAAGCTTTCTTT

v_call: TRBV6-2/TRBV6-3
clone_size: .
d_call: .
j_call: TRBJ1-1
cdr3_aa: CASSYSGGGSTEAFF
cdr3_nt: TGTGCCAGCAGTTACTCGGGGGGCGGGAGCACTGAAGCTTTCTTT

v_call: TRBV12-3/TRBV12-4
clone_size: few
d_call: TRBD1
j_call: TRBJ2-7
cdr3_aa: CASSFMGQGAREQYF
cdr3_nt: TGTGCCAGCAGTTTTATGGGACAGGGGGCACGCGAGCAGTACTTC

v_call: TRBV5-4
clone_size: .
d_call: .
j_call: TRBJ2-1
cdr3_aa: CASSKEGIDEQFF
cdr3_nt: TGTGCCAGCAGCAAGGAGGGTATAGATGAGCAGTTCTTC

v_call: TRBV7-9
clone_size: .
d_call: .
j_call: TRBJ2-3
cdr3_aa: CASSHLTGWDFGGTDTQYF
cdr3_nt: TGTGCCAGCAGCCACCTCACGGGATGGGACTTTGGGGGCACAGATACGCAGTATTTT

v_call: TRBV6-6
clone_size: .
d_call: TRBD1
j_call: TRBJ2-7
cdr3_aa: CASSYSPGTGGTYEQYF
cdr3_nt: TGTGCCAGCAGTTACTCCCCCGGGACAGGGGGAACCTACGAGCAGTACTTC

v_call: TRBV11-2
clone_size: many
d_call: TRBD2
j_call: TRBJ2-1
cdr3_aa: CASSLALTSGRMDEQFF
cdr3_nt: TGTGCCAGCAGCTTGGCCCTGACTAGCGGGAGGATGGATGAGCAGTTCTTC

v_call: TRBV20-1
clone_size: many
d_call: .
j_call: TRBJ1-2
cdr3_aa: CSAETGNYGYTF
cdr3_nt: TGCAGTGCGGAAACAGGGAACTATGGCTACACCTTC

v_call: TRBV20-1
clone_size: .
d_call: .
j_call: TRBJ2-3
cdr3_aa: CSARDASTDTQYF
cdr3_nt: TGCAGTGCTAGAGACGCTAGCACAGATACGCAGTATTTT

v_call: TRBV19
clone_size: few
d_call: .
j_call: TRBJ2-2
cdr3_aa: CASSVAGGYGRTGELFF
cdr3_nt: TGTGCCAGTAGTGTGGCAGGGGGATATGGGAGGACCGGGGAGCTGTTTTTT

v_call: TRBV2
clone_size: few
d_call: .
j_call: TRBJ2-1
cdr3_aa: CASSGPTSQGEQFF
cdr3_nt: TGTGCCAGCAGTGGACCGACTTCCCAGGGTGAGCAGTTCTTC

v_call: TRBV2
clone_size: many
d_call: .
j_call: TRBJ2-2
cdr3_aa: CASSEGGELFF
cdr3_nt: TGTGCCAGCAGTGAGGGCGGGGAGCTGTTTTTT

v_call: TRBV5-1
clone_size: .
d_call: .
j_call: TRBJ1-2
cdr3_aa: CASSLQGNWPYGYTF
cdr3_nt: TGCGCCAGCAGCTTACAAGGAAATTGGCCCTATGGCTACACCTTC

v_call: TRBV9
clone_size: few
d_call: TRBD2
j_call: TRBJ2-3
cdr3_aa: CASSASGLGTDTQYF
cdr3_nt: TGTGCCAGCAGCGCGTCGGGACTAGGCACAGATACGCAGTATTTT

v_call: TRBV14
clone_size: .
d_call: .
j_call: TRBJ1-1
cdr3_aa: CASSQEGAGWNTEAFF
cdr3_nt: TGTGCCAGCAGCCAAGAAGGGGCTGGGTGGAACACTGAAGCTTTCTTT

v_call: TRBV30
clone_size: many
d_call: TRBD1
j_call: TRBJ1-5
cdr3_aa: CAWRGDSSNQPQHF
cdr3_nt: TGTGCCTGGAGGGGGGACAGTAGCAATCAGCCCCAGCATTTT

v_call: TRBV27
clone_size: .
d_call: .
j_call: TRBJ2-2
cdr3_aa: CASSPRVGTGTGELFF
cdr3_nt: TGTGCCAGCAGTCCCCGGGTGGGAACGGGCACCGGGGAGCTGTTTTTT

v_call: TRBV7-9
clone_size: few
d_call: .
j_call: TRBJ2-3
cdr3_aa: CASSLGQADEDTQYF
cdr3_nt: TGTGCCAGCAGCTTAGGACAGGCAGATGAAGATACGCAGTATTTT

v_call: TRBV2
clone_size: many
d_call: .
j_call: TRBJ2-2
cdr3_aa: CASRVALAELFF
cdr3_nt: TGTGCCAGCAGGGTAGCGTTGGCGGAGCTGTTTTTT

v_call: TRBV6-1
clone_size: many
d_call: .
j_call: TRBJ2-1
cdr3_aa: CASSLDPGSVNEQFF
cdr3_nt: TGTGCCAGCAGTTTGGACCCAGGGAGCGTGAATGAGCAGTTCTTC

v_call: TRBV3-1
clone_size: .
d_call: TRBD2
j_call: TRBJ2-1
cdr3_aa: CASSPWGGEYNEQFF
cdr3_nt: TGTGCCAGCAGCCCCTGGGGGGGAGAATACAATGAGCAGTTCTTC

v_call: TRBV28
clone_size: few
d_call: .
j_call: TRBJ2-3
cdr3_aa: CASSFLGGVLSTDTQYF
cdr3_nt: TGTGCCAGCAGTTTTCTGGGGGGCGTCCTGAGCACAGATACGCAGTATTTT

v_call: TRBV2
clone_size: .
d_call: .
j_call: TRBJ2-1
cdr3_aa: CASSLTWTEGEQFF
cdr3_nt: TGTGCCAGCAGTCTAACCTGGACCGAGGGGGAGCAGTTCTTC

v_call: TRBV2
clone_size: many
d_call: .
j_call: TRBJ1-5
cdr3_aa: CASSEAGRKGSNQPQHF
cdr3_nt: TGTGCCAGCAGTGAAGCGGGGAGGAAGGGATCGAATCAGCCCCAGCATTTT

v_call: TRBV20-1
clone_size: many
d_call: .
j_call: TRBJ1-6
cdr3_aa: CSARVAGYNSPLHF
cdr3_nt: TGCAGTGCTAGAGTAGCAGGGTATAATTCACCCCTCCACTTT

v_call: TRBV6-2/TRBV6-3
clone_size: .
d_call: .
j_call: TRBJ1-5
cdr3_aa: CASRGLIGNQPQHF
cdr3_nt: TGTGCCAGCAGAGGCCTAATAGGAAATCAGCCCCAGCATTTT

v_call: TRBV12-3/TRBV12-4
clone_size: few
d_call: .
j_call: TRBJ1-5
cdr3_aa: CASSLRQASVNQPQHF
cdr3_nt: TGTGCCAGCAGTTTGAGACAGGCCAGTGTCAATCAGCCCCAGCATTTT

v_call: TRBV24-1
clone_size: few
d_call: .
j_call: TRBJ2-2
cdr3_aa: CATSDSPPAPGNTGELFF
cdr3_nt: TGTGCCACCAGTGATTCCCCGCCCGCGCCCGGGAACACCGGGGAGCTGTTTTTT

v_call: TRBV3-1
clone_size: many
d_call: .
j_call: TRBJ2-5
cdr3_aa: CASSQPQETQYF
cdr3_nt: TGTGCCAGCAGCCAACCCCAAGAGACCCAGTACTTC

v_call: TRBV7-9
clone_size: .
d_call: .
j_call: TRBJ2-3
cdr3_aa: CASSLDSGPKYF
cdr3_nt: TGTGCCAGCAGCTTAGACAGCGGGCCGAAGTATTTT

v_call: TRBV7-8
clone_size: many
d_call: TRBD2
j_call: TRBJ2-1
cdr3_aa: CASSSGLAGGWAPHEQFF
cdr3_nt: TGTGCCAGCAGCTCGGGACTAGCGGGAGGATGGGCCCCTCATGAGCAGTTCTTC

v_call: TRBV19
clone_size: many
d_call: TRBD2
j_call: TRBJ2-7
cdr3_aa: CASSIGLAGTYEQYF
cdr3_nt: TGTGCCAGTAGTATCGGACTAGCGGGTACCTACGAGCAGTACTTC

v_call: TRBV12-5
clone_size: many
d_call: TRBD1
j_call: TRBJ2-1
cdr3_aa: CASGLGQGVNNEQFF
cdr3_nt: TGTGCTAGTGGTTTGGGACAGGGTGTCAACAATGAGCAGTTCTTC

v_call: TRBV19
clone_size: few
d_call: .
j_call: TRBJ2-5
cdr3_aa: CASSMDGLNQETQYF
cdr3_nt: TGTGCCAGTAGTATGGACGGATTGAACCAAGAGACCCAGTACTTC

v_call: TRBV28
clone_size: many
d_call: .
j_call: TRBJ2-1
cdr3_aa: CASSTRSSEQFF
cdr3_nt: TGTGCCAGCAGCACTAGGTCTAGCGAGCAGTTCTTC

v_call: TRBV12-3/TRBV12-4
clone_size: many
d_call: .
j_call: TRBJ1-1
cdr3_aa: CASSHSGIRTEAFF
cdr3_nt: TGTGCCAGCAGCCACTCAGGGATACGCACTGAAGCTTTCTTT

v_call: TRBV28
clone_size: many
d_call: .
j_call: TRBJ2-7
cdr3_aa: CASSPGLTMTYEQYF
cdr3_nt: TGTGCCAGCAGTCCGGGACTTACCATGACCTACGAGCAGTACTTC

v_call: TRBV18
clone_size: few
d_call: .
j_call: TRBJ2-3
cdr3_aa: CASSPGVAGTDTQYF
cdr3_nt: TGTGCCAGCTCACCAGGGGTAGCCGGCACAGATACGCAGTATTTT

v_call: TRBV2
clone_size: few
d_call: .
j_call: TRBJ1-2
cdr3_aa: CARRGALKGGYTF
cdr3_nt: TGTGCCCGCCGCGGGGCCCTAAAGGGAGGCTACACCTTC

v_call: TRBV28
clone_size: many
d_call: .
j_call: TRBJ1-1
cdr3_aa: CASSPGGMNTEAFF
cdr3_nt: TGTGCCAGCAGCCCGGGGGGGATGAACACTGAAGCTTTCTTT

v_call: TRBV20-1
clone_size: .
d_call: .
j_call: TRBJ2-3
cdr3_aa: CSAPLTGPTTDTQYF
cdr3_nt: TGCAGTGCTCCCCTAACCGGGCCCACCACAGATACGCAGTATTTT

v_call: TRBV11-2
clone_size: few
d_call: .
j_call: TRBJ2-1
cdr3_aa: CASTQTVSYNEQFF
cdr3_nt: TGTGCCAGCACCCAGACCGTATCCTACAATGAGCAGTTCTTC

v_call: TRBV7-9
clone_size: few
d_call: .
j_call: TRBJ2-5
cdr3_aa: CASSRSWEKPADPSPHGPQETQYF
cdr3_nt: TGTGCCAGCAGCCGGAGCTGGGAGAAACCCGCCGATCCCAGCCCGCACGGACCCCAAGAGACCCAGTACTTC

v_call: TRBV12-5
clone_size: many
d_call: .
j_call: TRBJ2-1
cdr3_aa: CASGPGWRGNNEQFF
cdr3_nt: TGTGCTAGTGGTCCTGGGTGGCGGGGTAACAATGAGCAGTTCTTC

v_call: TRBV19
clone_size: .
d_call: TRBD1
j_call: TRBJ1-1
cdr3_aa: CAIEGRGRTEAFF
cdr3_nt: TGTGCCATTGAAGGGAGGGGGCGCACTGAAGCTTTCTTT

v_call: TRBV28
clone_size: few
d_call: TRBD1
j_call: TRBJ1-5
cdr3_aa: CASSLRTGDFQPQHF
cdr3_nt: TGTGCCAGCAGTTTACGGACAGGGGATTTTCAGCCCCAGCATTTT

v_call: TRBV27
clone_size: many
d_call: .
j_call: TRBJ2-7
cdr3_aa: CASSSSARRYEQYF
cdr3_nt: TGTGCCAGCAGCTCTTCAGCGAGGCGCTACGAGCAGTACTTC

v_call: TRBV6-1
clone_size: many
d_call: .
j_call: TRBJ2-7
cdr3_aa: CASGPSGTGYYEQYF
cdr3_nt: TGTGCCAGCGGACCCTCGGGAACAGGGTACTACGAGCAGTACTTC

v_call: TRBV27
clone_size: .
d_call: .
j_call: TRBJ2-6
cdr3_aa: CSAGANVLTF
cdr3_nt: TGTTCAGCTGGGGCCAACGTCCTGACTTTC

v_call: TRBV7-3
clone_size: many
d_call: .
j_call: TRBJ2-3
cdr3_aa: CASSLVGGSRTDTQYF
cdr3_nt: TGTGCCAGCAGCTTGGTGGGGGGTTCCCGCACAGATACGCAGTATTTT